A selection of T cell receptor beta chains follows, all from one sample in a study of blood T cell repertoires in COVID-19. TCRdb's table, derived via immunoSEQ multiplex PCR, lists solely in-frame clones and lacks some. The sample includes roughly 300,000 clones, about 90% of them seen just once. What was sequenced was PBMCs or T cells enriched from blood (not recorded which). These TCRs come from a woman in her twenties or thirties who had recovered from COVID-19. CDR3s leave out the opening cysteine and the closing phenylalanine or tryptophan. The size entry is marked missing in some rows and otherwise reads once, few, many or a size class.

j_call | v_call | clone_size | cdr3_aa
TRBJ2-5 | TRBV9 | . | ASSVRGSQETQY
TRBJ1-5 | TRBV15 | . | ATSTPGDGNQPQH
TRBJ1-6 | TRBV6-5 | once | ASRQDRSSPLH
TRBJ1-2 | TRBV7-2 | few | ASSATTGLEGYT
TRBJ2-7 | TRBV5-4 | . | ASSPGQVDRNEQY
TRBJ2-2 | TRBV6-6 | . | ASSKEGGANTGELF
TRBJ1-3 | TRBV7-9 | . | ASSLLGLLGNTIY
TRBJ2-7 | TRBV5-1 | . | ASSLASSMQVSYEQY
TRBJ2-7 | TRBV3-1/TRBV3-2 | . | ASSRRGGGGEQY
TRBJ2-1 | TRBV5-5 | . | ASSLNPGTTAGF